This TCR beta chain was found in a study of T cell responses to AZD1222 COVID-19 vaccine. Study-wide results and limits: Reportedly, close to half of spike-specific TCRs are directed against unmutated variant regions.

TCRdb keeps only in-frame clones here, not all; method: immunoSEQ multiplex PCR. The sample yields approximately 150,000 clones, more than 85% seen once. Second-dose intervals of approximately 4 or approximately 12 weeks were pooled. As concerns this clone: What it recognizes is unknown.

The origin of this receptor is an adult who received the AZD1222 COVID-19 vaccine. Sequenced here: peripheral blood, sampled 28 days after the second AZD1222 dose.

The CDR3 DNA follows: TGTGCCAGCACGGGGGACACCGGGGAGCTGTTTTTT. Protein sequence: CASTGDTGELFF. The chain couples TRBV2 to TRBJ2-2, with D possibly matching TRBD2 (6 bases). CDR1 and CDR2 (germline): SNHLY, FYNNEI. Trimming shortened V by 7 bases and J by 3 bases, and 6 bases separated the two germline ends. The CDR3 is 12 amino acids.